The source of this T cell receptor (beta chain) is a study of blood T cell repertoires in COVID-19. Profiled with immunoSEQ multiplex PCR; TCRdb holds only in-frame clones, not every one. The table lists about 160,000 clones, approximately 82% of them singletons. Enrolled through a virtual design, the participants were between roughly 18 and 100 years of age and came from 24 US areas. Donors were grouped by their self-reported clinical history. Symptom resolution, clearance, or two negative PCRs marked donors in Cohort 3 as recovered. V trimming: 7 bases; J trimming: 1 base; junction bases outside the gene matches: 7. The CDR3 runs 15 residues. The germline V gene encodes CDR1 SGHTA and CDR2 FQGNSA.

This TCR derives from a woman in her fifties or sixties who had recovered from COVID-19. Source material: PBMCs or T cells enriched from blood (not recorded which). This rearrangement joins TRBV7-2 to TRBJ2-3; 8 bases fit TRBD2. The CDR3 region has the DNA TGTGCCAGCACCCCTTACGGGGGGGGCACAGATACGCAGTATTTT. Its protein is CASTPYGGGTDTQYF.